Listed here is a single TCR beta chain. Its cognate antigen is unknown. These data belong to a study of cytomegalovirus exposure and HLA in healthy donors. Study-level results: Among TCR beta chains, those listed as cytomegalovirus-associated numbered over 150.

Both 60 Vbeta primers and 13 Jbeta primers went into the PCR. Data came from immunoSEQ multiplex PCR; TCRdb stores just in-frame clones and leaves some out. Among about 120,000 clones listed, around 80% were seen once. The sample was PBMCs. This TCR was recovered from a woman aged 35 to 49 in good health and CMV-seropositive.

Here the CDR3 reads CASSSRTGQGAGEQYF. CDR3 in DNA: TGTGCCAGCAGCTCACGAACCGGACAGGGGGCTGGGGAGCAGTACTTC. This chain joins TRBV7-2 and TRBJ2-7, with 11 nucleotides matching TRBD1. The CDR3 loop spans 16 amino acids. V shed 4 bases, J shed 7 bases, and the junction held 12 bases outside the gene matches. The germline V gene encodes CDR1 SGHTA and CDR2 FQGNSA. Filled out from reference TRBV7-2 and TRBJ2-7, the complete variable domain reads GAGVSQSPSNKVTEKGKDVELRCDPISGHTALYWYRQSLGQGLEFLIYFQGNSAPDKSGLPSDRFSAERTGGSVSTLTIQRTQQEDSAVYLCASSSRTGQGAGEQYFGPGTRLTVT.